This is a list of T cell receptor beta chains from one sample in a study of T cell responses to AZD1222 COVID-19 vaccine. Repertoires were generated with immunoSEQ multiplex PCR, while TCRdb's copy carries only in-frame clones and drops some. This table has tens of thousands of clones, approximately 90% appearing once. This specimen consisted of peripheral blood, obtained 28 days after the second dose of the MenACWY control vaccine. Receptors originate from an adult who received the MenACWY meningococcal vaccine as a control. Each CDR3 is given with its conserved first and last residue. A D gene is named only where the DNA matches it firmly. Only some rows state a clone size, as once, few, many or a class for expanded clones.

clone size,J gene,V gene,D gene,CDR3 protein,CDR3 DNA
NA,TRBJ2-3,TRBV18,TRBD2,CASSPRTSGDTDTQYF,TGTGCCAGCTCACCCCGGACTAGCGGGGACACAGATACGCAGTATTTT
NA,TRBJ1-2,TRBV7-2,NA,CASSDRQVYGYTF,TGTGCCAGCAGCGATCGACAGGTCTATGGCTACACCTTC
NA,TRBJ2-2,TRBV27,NA,CASSLQAVTGELFF,TGTGCCAGCAGTTTACAGGCGGTCACCGGGGAGCTGTTTTTT
NA,TRBJ1-2,TRBV6-5,NA,CASSYRDIGYGYTF,TGTGCCAGCAGTTACCGGGACATCGGGTATGGCTACACCTTC
NA,TRBJ2-3,TRBV2,NA,CASSYSTDTQYF,TGTGCCAGCAGTTACAGCACAGATACGCAGTATTTT
NA,TRBJ2-1,TRBV7-9,NA,CASLPGHNYNEQFF,TGTGCCAGCCTCCCGGGACACAACTACAATGAGCAGTTCTTC
NA,TRBJ2-5,TRBV7-9,TRBD2,CASRRLAGDVETQYF,TGTGCCAGCAGACGTCTAGCGGGGGATGTAGAGACCCAGTACTTC
few,TRBJ1-2,TRBV7-5,NA,CVRSARGQGVIDTF,TGTGTCAGAAGCGCACGGGGACAGGGGGTGATAGACACCTTC
NA,TRBJ1-1,TRBV10-3,NA,CAISPRGGENTEAFF,TGTGCCATCAGTCCCCGGGGGGGAGAGAACACTGAAGCTTTCTTT
NA,TRBJ1-1,TRBV5-1,TRBD1,CASSTQGADTEAFF,TGCGCCAGCAGCACACAGGGGGCGGACACTGAAGCTTTCTTT
NA,TRBJ1-1,TRBV6-1,NA,CASSEATVANTEAFF,TGTGCCAGCAGTGAAGCGACGGTAGCGAACACTGAAGCTTTCTTT
NA,TRBJ1-2,TRBV20-1,TRBD1,CSASIPGGYGYTF,TGCAGTGCTAGTATTCCAGGGGGCTATGGCTACACCTTC
NA,TRBJ1-3,TRBV19,NA,CASTRSGDSGNTIYF,TGTGCCAGTACCCGTTCGGGCGACTCTGGAAACACCATATATTTT
once,TRBJ2-3,TRBV30,NA,CAWSVTGGSDTQYF,TGTGCCTGGAGTGTAACCGGGGGTTCAGATACGCAGTATTTT
NA,TRBJ2-2,TRBV18,NA,CASSPGATGELFF,TGTGCCAGCTCACCAGGCGCTACCGGGGAGCTGTTTTTT
NA,TRBJ1-6,TRBV27,NA,CASNVQGPNSPLHF,TGTGCCAGCAATGTACAGGGACCCAATTCACCCCTCCACTTT
few,TRBJ1-2,TRBV5-4,TRBD1,CASSLGRTGDASDYGYTF,TGTGCCAGCAGCCTGGGGAGGACAGGGGATGCTTCGGACTATGGCTACACCTTC
NA,TRBJ1-2,TRBV29-1,TRBD1,CSVGQGSTTNYGYTF,TGCAGCGTTGGACAGGGCTCAACAACTAACTATGGCTACACCTTC
NA,TRBJ1-4,TRBV5-1,TRBD1,CASSAGQTNEKLFF,TGCGCCAGCAGCGCGGGACAGACTAATGAAAAACTGTTTTTT
NA,TRBJ2-1,TRBV30,TRBD2,CAWTKTGLAGGFRFF,TGTGCCTGGACCAAAACGGGACTAGCGGGGGGGTTCCGGTTCTTC
NA,TRBJ2-1,TRBV15,TRBD2,CATSRAGGSNEQFF,TGTGCCACCAGCAGAGCGGGGGGGTCAAATGAGCAGTTCTTC
NA,TRBJ2-5,TRBV3-1/TRBV3-2,NA,CASSLHPGLQETQYF,TGTGCCAGCAGCCTCCACCCCGGACTGCAAGAGACCCAGTACTTC
NA,TRBJ1-2,TRBV19,NA,CASRRVTVDYGYTF,TGTGCCAGTAGGCGGGTCACGGTGGACTATGGCTACACCTTC
NA,TRBJ1-4,TRBV28,NA,CASSLWPGFGEKLFF,TGTGCCAGCAGTTTATGGCCGGGATTCGGTGAAAAACTGTTTTTT
NA,TRBJ2-5,TRBV4-1,TRBD1,CASSRDREQETQYF,TGCGCCAGCAGCCGTGACAGGGAACAAGAGACCCAGTACTTC
NA,TRBJ1-3,TRBV3-1/TRBV3-2,TRBD1,CASSRGTGGTSGNTIYF,TGTGCCAGCAGCCGAGGGACAGGGGGTACCTCTGGAAACACCATATATTTT
few,TRBJ2-7,TRBV5-5,NA,CASSRIAGWYEQYF,TGTGCCAGCAGCCGAATCGCAGGGTGGTACGAGCAGTACTTC
NA,TRBJ2-5,TRBV4-1,TRBD2,CASSPGTSGGNRETQYF,TGCGCCAGCAGCCCTGGGACTAGCGGGGGGAACCGGGAGACCCAGTACTTC
NA,TRBJ2-1,TRBV9,TRBD2,CASSRTSGGARDEQFF,TGTGCCAGCAGCCGGACTAGCGGGGGGGCCAGGGATGAGCAGTTCTTC
once,TRBJ1-2,TRBV6-2/TRBV6-3,TRBD1,CASSSTDRGYGYTF,TGTGCCAGCAGTTCCACCGACAGGGGCTATGGCTACACCTTC